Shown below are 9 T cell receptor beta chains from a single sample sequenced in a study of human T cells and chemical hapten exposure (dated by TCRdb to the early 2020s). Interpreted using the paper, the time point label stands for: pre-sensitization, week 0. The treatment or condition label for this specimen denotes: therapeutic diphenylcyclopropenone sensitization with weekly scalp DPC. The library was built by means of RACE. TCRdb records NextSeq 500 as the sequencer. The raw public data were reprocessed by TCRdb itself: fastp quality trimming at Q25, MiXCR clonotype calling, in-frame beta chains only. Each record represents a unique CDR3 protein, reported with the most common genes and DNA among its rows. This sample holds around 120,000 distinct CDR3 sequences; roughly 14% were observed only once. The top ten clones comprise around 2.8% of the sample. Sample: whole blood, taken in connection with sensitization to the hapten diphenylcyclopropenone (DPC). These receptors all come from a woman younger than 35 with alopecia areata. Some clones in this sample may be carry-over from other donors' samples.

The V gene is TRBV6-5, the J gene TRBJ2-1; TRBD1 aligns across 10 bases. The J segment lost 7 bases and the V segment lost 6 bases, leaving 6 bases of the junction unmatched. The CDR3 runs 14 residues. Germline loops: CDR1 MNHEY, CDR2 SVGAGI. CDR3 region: CASRPTGGKNEQFF. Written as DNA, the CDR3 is TGTGCCAGCAGGCCGACAGGGGGCAAAAATGAGCAGTTCTTC.

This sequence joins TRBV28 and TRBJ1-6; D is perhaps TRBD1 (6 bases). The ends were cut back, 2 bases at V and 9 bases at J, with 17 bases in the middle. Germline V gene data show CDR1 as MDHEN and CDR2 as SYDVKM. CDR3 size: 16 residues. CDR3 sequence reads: CASSLDRPGASSPLHF. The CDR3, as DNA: TGTGCCAGCAGTTTAGATCGGCCAGGGGCAAGTTCACCCCTCCACTTT. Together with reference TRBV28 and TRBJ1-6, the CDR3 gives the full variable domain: DVKVTQSSRYLVKRTGEKVFLECVQDMDHENMFWYRQDPGLGLRLIYFSYDVKMKEKGDIPEGYSVSREKKERFSLILESASTNQTSMYLCASSLDRPGASSPLHFGNGTRLTVT.

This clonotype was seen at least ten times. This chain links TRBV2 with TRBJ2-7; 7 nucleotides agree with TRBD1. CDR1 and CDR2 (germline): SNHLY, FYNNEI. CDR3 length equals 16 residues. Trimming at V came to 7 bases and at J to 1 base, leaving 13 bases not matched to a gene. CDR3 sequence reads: CASKAGTADFSYEQYF. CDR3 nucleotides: TGTGCCAGCAAAGCAGGGACAGCGGATTTTTCCTACGAGCAGTACTTC. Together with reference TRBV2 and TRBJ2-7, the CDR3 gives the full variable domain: EPEVTQTPSHQVTQMGQEVILRCVPISNHLYFYWYRQILGQKVEFLVSFYNNEISEKSEIFDDQFSVERPDGSNFTLKIRSTKLEDSAMYFCASKAGTADFSYEQYFGPGTRLTVT.

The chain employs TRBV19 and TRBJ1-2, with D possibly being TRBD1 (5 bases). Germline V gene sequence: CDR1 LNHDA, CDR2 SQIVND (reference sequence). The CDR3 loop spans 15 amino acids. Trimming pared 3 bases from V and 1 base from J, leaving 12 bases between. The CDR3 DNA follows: TGTGCCAGTAGTATTCGCCAGGGCAGTAACTATGGCTACACCTTC. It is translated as CASSIRQGSNYGYTF. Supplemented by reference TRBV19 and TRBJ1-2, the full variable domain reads DGGITQSPKYLFRKEGQNVTLSCEQNLNHDAMYWYRQDPGQGLRLIYYSQIVNDFQKGDIAEGYSVSREKKESFPLTVTSAQKNPTAFYLCASSIRQGSNYGYTFGSGTRLTVV.

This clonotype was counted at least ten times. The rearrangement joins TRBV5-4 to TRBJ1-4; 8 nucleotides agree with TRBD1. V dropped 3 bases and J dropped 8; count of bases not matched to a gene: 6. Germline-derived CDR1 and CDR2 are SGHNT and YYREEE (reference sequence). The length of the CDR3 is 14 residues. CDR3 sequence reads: CASSWTGLDEKLFF. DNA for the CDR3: TGTGCCAGCAGCTGGACAGGGCTCGACGAAAAACTGTTTTTT.

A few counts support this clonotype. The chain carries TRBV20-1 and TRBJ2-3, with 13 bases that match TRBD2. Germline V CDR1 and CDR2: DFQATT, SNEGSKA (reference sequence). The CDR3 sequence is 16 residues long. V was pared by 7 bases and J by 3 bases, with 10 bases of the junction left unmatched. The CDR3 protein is CSETSGGDRGTDTQYF. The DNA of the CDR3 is TGCAGTGAAACTAGCGGGGGGGACAGAGGAACAGATACGCAGTATTTT.

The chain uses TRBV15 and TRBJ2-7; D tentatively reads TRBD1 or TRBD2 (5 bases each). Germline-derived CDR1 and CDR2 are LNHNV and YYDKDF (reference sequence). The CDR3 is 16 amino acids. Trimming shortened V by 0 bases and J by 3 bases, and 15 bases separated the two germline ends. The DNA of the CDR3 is TGTGCCACCAGCAGAGATCTGTTCGGGGCGAGCTACGAGCAGTACTTC. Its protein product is CATSRDLFGASYEQYF.

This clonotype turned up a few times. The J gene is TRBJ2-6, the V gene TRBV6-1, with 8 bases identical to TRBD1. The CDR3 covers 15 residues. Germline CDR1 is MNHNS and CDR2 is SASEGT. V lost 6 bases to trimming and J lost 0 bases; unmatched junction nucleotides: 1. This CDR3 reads CASRTGGSGANVLTF. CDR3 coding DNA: TGTGCCAGCAGAACAGGGGGCTCTGGGGCCAACGTCCTGACTTTC.

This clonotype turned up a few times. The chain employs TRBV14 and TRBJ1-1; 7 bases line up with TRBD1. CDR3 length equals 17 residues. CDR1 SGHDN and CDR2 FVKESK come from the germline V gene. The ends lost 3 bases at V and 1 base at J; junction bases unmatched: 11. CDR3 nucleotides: TGTGCCAGCAGCCAGAGAACAGGGGACCCGGGGAACACTGAAGCTTTCTTT. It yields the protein CASSQRTGDPGNTEAFF. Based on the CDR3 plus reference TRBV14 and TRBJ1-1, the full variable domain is EAGVTQFPSHSVIEKGQTVTLRCDPISGHDNLYWYRRVMGKEIKFLLHFVKESKQDESGMPNNRFLAERTGGTYSTLKVQPAELEDSGVYFCASSQRTGDPGNTEAFFGQGTRLTVV.